This T cell receptor (beta chain) was observed in a study of T-cell memory formation after mild COVID-19. General study findings and limits: Pre-infection memory showed some responding clones, and this suggested that cross-reactive memory joined.

TCRdb re-called the 5' RACE reads through MiXCR, storing one row per CDR3 protein. The sample yields tens of thousands of distinct CDR3 sequences, 11% to 15% seen once. There are a few counts of this clonotype. Its antigen is currently unknown. The V end was cut by 9 bases, the J end by 2 bases, with 14 bases between. Germline V gene data show CDR1 as MNHNY and CDR2 as SVGAGI (reference sequence). This CDR3 is built from 13 residues. The sample taken for sequencing was PBMCs or a T cell subset sorted from them (not recorded which). The rearrangement uses TRBV6-6 and TRBJ2-7, with a possible D match to TRBD2 (5 bases). The clonotype was recovered from an adult woman who had mild COVID-19 (a few samples of this study predate the infection). Cell type and time point are not known. Here the CDR3 reads CASDSGMAYEQYF. In DNA, the CDR3 is TGTGCCAGTGATTCGGGGATGGCCTACGAGCAGTACTTC.